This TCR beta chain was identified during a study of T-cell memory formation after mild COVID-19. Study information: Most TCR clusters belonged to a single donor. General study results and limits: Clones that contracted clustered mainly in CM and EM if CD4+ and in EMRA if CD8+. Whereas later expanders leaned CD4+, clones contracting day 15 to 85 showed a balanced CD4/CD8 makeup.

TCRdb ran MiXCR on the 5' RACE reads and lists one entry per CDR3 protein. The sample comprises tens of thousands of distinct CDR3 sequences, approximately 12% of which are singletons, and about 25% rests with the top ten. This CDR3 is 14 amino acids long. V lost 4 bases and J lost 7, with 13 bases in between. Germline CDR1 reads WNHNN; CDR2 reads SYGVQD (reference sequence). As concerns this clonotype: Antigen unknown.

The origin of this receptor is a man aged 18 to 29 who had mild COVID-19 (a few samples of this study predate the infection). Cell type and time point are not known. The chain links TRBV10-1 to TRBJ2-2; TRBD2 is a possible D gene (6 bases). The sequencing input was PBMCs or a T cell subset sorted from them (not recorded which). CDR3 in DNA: TGCGCCAGCAGTGTGGCAGGGCGGGACGGGGAGCTGTTTTTT. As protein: CASSVAGRDGELFF.